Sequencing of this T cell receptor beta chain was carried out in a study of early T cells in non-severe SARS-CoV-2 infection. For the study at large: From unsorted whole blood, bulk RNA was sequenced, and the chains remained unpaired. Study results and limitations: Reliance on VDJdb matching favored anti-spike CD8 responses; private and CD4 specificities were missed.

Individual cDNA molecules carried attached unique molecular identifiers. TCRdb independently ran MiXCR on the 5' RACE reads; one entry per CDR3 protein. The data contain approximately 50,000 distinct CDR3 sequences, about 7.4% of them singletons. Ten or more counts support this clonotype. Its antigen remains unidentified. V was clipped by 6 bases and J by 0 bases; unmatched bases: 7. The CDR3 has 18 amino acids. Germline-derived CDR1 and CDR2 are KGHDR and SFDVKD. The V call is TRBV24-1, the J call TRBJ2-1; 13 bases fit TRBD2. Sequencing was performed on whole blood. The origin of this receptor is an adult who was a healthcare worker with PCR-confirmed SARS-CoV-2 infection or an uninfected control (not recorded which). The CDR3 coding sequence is TGTGCCACCAGTAGTACTAGCGGGGGGGGTAGCTCCTACAATGAGCAGTTCTTC. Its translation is CATSSTSGGGSSYNEQFF.